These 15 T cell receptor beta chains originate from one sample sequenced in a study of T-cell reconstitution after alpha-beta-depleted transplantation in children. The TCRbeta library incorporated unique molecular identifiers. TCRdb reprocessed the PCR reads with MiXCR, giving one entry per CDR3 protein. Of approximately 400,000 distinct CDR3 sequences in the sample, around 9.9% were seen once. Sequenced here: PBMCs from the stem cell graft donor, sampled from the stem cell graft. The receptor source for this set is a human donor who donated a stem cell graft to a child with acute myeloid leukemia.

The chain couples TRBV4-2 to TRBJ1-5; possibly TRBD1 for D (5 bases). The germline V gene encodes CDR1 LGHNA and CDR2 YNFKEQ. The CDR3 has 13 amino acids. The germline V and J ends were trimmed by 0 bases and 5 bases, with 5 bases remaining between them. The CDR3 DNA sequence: TGTGCCAGCAGCCAAGAGGGGGATCAGCCCCAGCATTTT. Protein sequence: CASSQEGDQPQHF.

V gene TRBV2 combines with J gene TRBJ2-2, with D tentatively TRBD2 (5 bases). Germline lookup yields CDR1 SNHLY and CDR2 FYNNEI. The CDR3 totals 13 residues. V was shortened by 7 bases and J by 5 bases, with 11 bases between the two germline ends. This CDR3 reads CASMAGWTGELFF. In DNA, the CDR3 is TGTGCCAGCATGGCGGGTTGGACCGGGGAGCTGTTTTTT.

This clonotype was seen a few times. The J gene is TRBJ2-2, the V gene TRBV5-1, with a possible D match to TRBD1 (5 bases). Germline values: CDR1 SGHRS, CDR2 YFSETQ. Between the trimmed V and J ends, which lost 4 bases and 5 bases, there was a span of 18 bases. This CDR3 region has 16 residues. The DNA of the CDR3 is TGCGCCAGCAGCCAATTGGCTGGGCAGGGAACCGGGGAGCTGTTTTTT. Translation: CASSQLAGQGTGELFF. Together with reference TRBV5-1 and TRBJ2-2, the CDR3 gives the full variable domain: KAGVTQTPRYLIKTRGQQVTLSCSPISGHRSVSWYQQTPGQGLQFLFEYFSETQRNKGNFPGRFSGRQFSNSRSEMNVSTLELGDSALYLCASSQLAGQGTGELFFGEGSRLTVL.

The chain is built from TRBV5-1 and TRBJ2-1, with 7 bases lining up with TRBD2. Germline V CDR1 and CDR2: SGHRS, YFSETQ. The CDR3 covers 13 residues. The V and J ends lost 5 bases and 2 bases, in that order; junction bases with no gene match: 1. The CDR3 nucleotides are TGCGCCAGCAGAGCGGGGACCTACAATGAGCAGTTCTTC. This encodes CASRAGTYNEQFF.

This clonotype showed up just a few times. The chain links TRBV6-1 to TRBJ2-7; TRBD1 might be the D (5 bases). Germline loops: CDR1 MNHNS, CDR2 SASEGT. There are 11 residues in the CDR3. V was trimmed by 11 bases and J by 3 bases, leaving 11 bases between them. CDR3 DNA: TGTGCCTCTGGACATCACTACGAGCAGTACGTC. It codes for CASGHHYEQYV.

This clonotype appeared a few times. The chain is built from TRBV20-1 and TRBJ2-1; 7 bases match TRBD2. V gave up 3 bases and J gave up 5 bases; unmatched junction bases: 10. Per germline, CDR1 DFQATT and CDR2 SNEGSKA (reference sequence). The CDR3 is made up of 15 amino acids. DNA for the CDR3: TGCAGTGCTAGGTGGTGGCTAGCGGACAACAATGAGCAGTTCTTC. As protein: CSARWWLADNNEQFF.

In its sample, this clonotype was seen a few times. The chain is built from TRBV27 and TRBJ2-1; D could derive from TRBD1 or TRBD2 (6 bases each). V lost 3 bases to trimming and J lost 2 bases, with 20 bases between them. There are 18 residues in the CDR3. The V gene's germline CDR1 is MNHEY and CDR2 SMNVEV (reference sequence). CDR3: CASSFLGAPRDAYNEQFF. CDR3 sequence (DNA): TGTGCCAGCAGTTTTTTGGGGGCGCCGCGGGACGCCTACAATGAGCAGTTCTTC.

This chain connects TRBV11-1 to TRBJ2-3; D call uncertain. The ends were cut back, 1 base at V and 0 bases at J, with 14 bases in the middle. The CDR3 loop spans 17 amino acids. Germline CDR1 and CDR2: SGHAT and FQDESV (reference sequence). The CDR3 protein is CASSLVFERPSTDTQYF. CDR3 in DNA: TGTGCCAGCAGCTTAGTTTTCGAGAGACCCAGCACAGATACGCAGTATTTT.

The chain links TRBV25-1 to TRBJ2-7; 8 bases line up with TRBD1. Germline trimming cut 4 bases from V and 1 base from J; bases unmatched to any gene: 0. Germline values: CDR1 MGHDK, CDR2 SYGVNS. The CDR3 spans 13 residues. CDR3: CASSGTGSYEQYF. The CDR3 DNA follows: TGTGCCAGCAGTGGGACAGGGTCCTACGAGCAGTACTTC.

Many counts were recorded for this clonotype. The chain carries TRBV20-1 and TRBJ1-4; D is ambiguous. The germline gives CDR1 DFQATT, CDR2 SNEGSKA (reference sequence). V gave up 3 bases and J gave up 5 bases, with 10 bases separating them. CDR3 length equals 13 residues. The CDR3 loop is CSASPTYNEKLFF. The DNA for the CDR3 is TGCAGTGCTAGTCCCACATACAATGAAAAACTGTTTTTT.

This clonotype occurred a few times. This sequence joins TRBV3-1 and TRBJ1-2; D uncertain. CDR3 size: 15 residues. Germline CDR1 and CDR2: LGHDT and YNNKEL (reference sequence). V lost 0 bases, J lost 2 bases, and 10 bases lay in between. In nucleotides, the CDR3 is TGTGCCAGCAGCCAAGACATCACGGCAAACTATGGCTACACCTTC. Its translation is CASSQDITANYGYTF.

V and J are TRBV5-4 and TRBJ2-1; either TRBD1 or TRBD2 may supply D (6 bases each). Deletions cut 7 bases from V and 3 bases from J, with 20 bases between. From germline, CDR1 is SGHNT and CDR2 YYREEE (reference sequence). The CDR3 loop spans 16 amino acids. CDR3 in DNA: TGTGCCAGCGCTTCGACCTGGGGGGCCGACTACAATGAGCAGTTCTTC. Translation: CASASTWGADYNEQFF.

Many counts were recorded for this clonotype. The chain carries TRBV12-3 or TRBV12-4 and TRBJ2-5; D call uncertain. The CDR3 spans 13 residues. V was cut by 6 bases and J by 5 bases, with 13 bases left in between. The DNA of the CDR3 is TGTGCCAGCAGACCAGCACTGGGGGAGACCCAGTACTTC. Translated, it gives CASRPALGETQYF.

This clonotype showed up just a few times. The CDR3 nucleotides read TGTGCCAGCCCCATAGGGGCCGGGGAGCTGTTTTTT. Translation: CASPIGAGELFF. The V gene is TRBV7-9, the J gene TRBJ2-2, with a weak D call TRBD1 (5 bases). V gave up 8 bases and J gave up 6 bases, with 10 bases separating them. This CDR3 spans 12 amino acids. CDR1 and CDR2 from the germline V gene are SEHNR and FQNEAQ (reference sequence).

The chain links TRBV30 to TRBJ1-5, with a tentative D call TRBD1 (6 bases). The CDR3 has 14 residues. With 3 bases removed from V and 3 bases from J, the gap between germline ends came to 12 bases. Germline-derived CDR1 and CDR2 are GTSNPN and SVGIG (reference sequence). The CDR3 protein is CAWRKQGANQPQHF. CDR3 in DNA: TGTGCCTGGAGAAAACAGGGAGCCAATCAGCCCCAGCATTTT.